This T cell receptor beta chain appears in the sequencing data of a study of blood T cell repertoires in COVID-19. Per the original methods: Scientists estimated how many nucleated cells there were by amplifying reference gene primers. Sequencing used immunoSEQ multiplex PCR; TCRdb keeps in-frame clones, though not all of them. The V and J calls and clone size come from that table; D and trimming were worked out from the DNA. The sample has about 400,000 clones, around 86% seen once. CDR3 length: 14 residues. Germline CDR1 MNHEY, CDR2 SMNVEV (reference sequence). The ends were cut back, 2 bases at V and 6 bases at J, with 11 bases in the middle.

V is TRBV27 and J is TRBJ1-5, with a possible D match to TRBD1 (5 bases). Sample: peripheral blood. This sequence originates from a woman in her 30s with active or convalescent COVID-19. The CDR3 DNA sequence: TGTGCCAGCAGTTTACAAGGGGTAGGTCAGCCCCAGCATTTT. Translation: CASSLQGVGQPQHF.